Following are 18 T cell receptor beta chains from one sample sequenced in a study of T cell repertoires in cytomegalovirus infection. TCRdb processed the reads anew with MiXCR; each CDR3 protein has one entry. Of under 850,000 distinct CDR3 sequences listed, approximately 34% are singletons. Sequenced sample: PBMCs. These receptors were obtained from a human donor in good health (CMV status not recorded). Some clones in this sample may be carry-over from other donors' samples.

The J gene is TRBJ2-2, the V gene TRBV10-3; D gene ambiguous. The V end was cut by 6 bases, the J end by 4 bases, with 6 bases between. The CDR3 is made up of 12 amino acids. Germline V gene lookup returns CDR1 ENHRY and CDR2 SYGVKD. In DNA form, the CDR3 reads TGTGCCATCAGCCCAATCACCGGGGAGCTGTTTTTT. Protein product: CAISPITGELFF.

This rearrangement joins TRBV20-1 to TRBJ1-1, with D perhaps matching TRBD1 (5 bases). V was cut by 0 bases and J by 2 bases, with 16 bases left in between. The germline V gene has CDR1 DFQATT and CDR2 SNEGSKA (reference sequence). CDR3 length: 16 residues. As DNA, the CDR3 is TGCAGTGCTAGAGACCCGACAGAAGTACTCAACACTGAAGCTTTCTTT. Its protein product is CSARDPTEVLNTEAFF.

V and J are TRBV12-3 or TRBV12-4 and TRBJ2-1; unclear D gene. This CDR3 is 16 amino acids long. V was shortened by 8 bases and J by 2 bases, with 19 bases between the two germline ends. The CDR3 region has the DNA TGTGCCAGCTCTAAACGAACAGATGCAGCCTACAATGAGCAGTTCTTC. Amino acids: CASSKRTDAAYNEQFF.

The gene calls are TRBV6-6 and TRBJ2-5; D call uncertain. V was clipped by 10 bases and J by 2 bases, with 17 bases between them. This CDR3 has 14 amino acids. CDR1 is MNHNY, CDR2 SVGAGI, per germline (reference sequence). CDR3 protein: CAIITIPKQETQYF. DNA of the CDR3: TGTGCCATCATCACAATACCAAAACAAGAGACCCAGTACTTC.

This rearrangement joins TRBV7-9 to TRBJ2-4; TRBD1 agrees at 7 bases. The trim removed 5 bases at V and 0 bases at J, leaving 16 bases unmatched. The germline gives CDR1 SEHNR, CDR2 FQNEAQ (reference sequence). The CDR3 spans 19 residues. The DNA of the CDR3 is TGTGCCAGCAGCCCACTAACAGGGGCAGGGATTGTAGCCAAAAACATTCAGTACTTC. Encoded protein: CASSPLTGAGIVAKNIQYF.

This clonotype was counted only a few times. J is TRBJ2-7 and V is TRBV7-8, with D possibly being TRBD1 (6 bases). The CDR3 contains 13 residues. The V end lost 5 bases, the J end lost 6 bases, and 14 bases lay between the germline ends. The V gene's germline CDR1 is SGHVS and CDR2 FQNEAQ. CDR3: CASSKKRTVEQYF. DNA of the CDR3: TGTGCCAGCAGCAAAAAAAGGACAGTCGAGCAGTACTTC. Looking up the rest from reference TRBV7-8 and TRBJ2-7 gives the full variable domain: GAGVSQSPRYKVAKRGQDVALRCDPISGHVSLFWYQQALGQGPEFLTYFQNEAQLDKSGLPSDRFFAERPEGSVSTLKIQRTQQEDSAVYLCASSKKRTVEQYFGPGTRLTVT.

CDR3 in DNA: TGTGCCAGCAGTGCCCGGACAGGGAACACCGGGGAGCTGTTTTTT. Residues: CASSARTGNTGELFF. The chain carries TRBV6-1 and TRBJ2-2, with 7 bases lining up with TRBD1. Germline V gene sequence: CDR1 MNHNS, CDR2 SASEGT. V shed 4 bases and J 1 base; nucleotides not matched to a gene: 3. CDR3 length: 15 amino acids.

This clonotype has a handful of counts. This rearrangement joins TRBV6-1 to TRBJ1-5, with 8 nucleotides matching TRBD1. V dropped 3 bases and J dropped 13; count of bases not matched to a gene: 14. The CDR3 loop spans 15 amino acids. Per germline, CDR1 MNHNS and CDR2 SASEGT. CDR3 in amino acids: CASSDLRTGPLLQHF. CDR3 DNA: TGTGCCAGCAGTGATCTTAGGACAGGGCCCTTACTTCAGCATTTT.

In its sample, this clonotype was seen a few times. The chain is built from TRBV2 and TRBJ1-3; TRBD1 matches at 9 bases. V lost 3 bases, J lost 3 bases, and 9 bases stayed unmatched. CDR3 size: 17 residues. Germline V lookup: CDR1 SNHLY, CDR2 FYNNEI. This chain's CDR3 is CASSDTGGKLLGNTIYF. As DNA, the CDR3 is TGTGCCAGCAGTGATACAGGGGGCAAGCTTCTTGGAAACACCATATATTTT.

A word on this clonotype: The junction differs from germline at one of its ends, possibly a read error. The CDR3 reads CASSLSRLGLGPAF. In DNA form, the CDR3 reads TGTGCCAGCAGCTTATCAAGACTGGGGTTGGGGCCGGCCTTC. The chain recombines TRBV7-8 with TRBJ1-2; a weak D match, TRBD1 (5 bases). Per germline, CDR1 SGHVS and CDR2 FQNEAQ. CDR3 size: 14 residues.

This clonotype was observed many times. The chain employs TRBV7-9 and TRBJ1-5, with unresolved D. The CDR3 loop spans 14 amino acids. CDR1 and CDR2 (germline): SEHNR, FQNEAQ (reference sequence). V was clipped by 2 bases and J by 4 bases, with 9 bases between them. The DNA of the CDR3 is TGTGCCAGCAGCTTAATAGGGCCGAATCAGCCCCAGCATTTT. This gives the protein CASSLIGPNQPQHF.

The rearrangement joins TRBV7-8 to TRBJ1-4; 11 nucleotides line up with TRBD1. The CDR3 is 17 amino acids. V lost 5 bases, J lost 7 bases, and 12 bases stayed unmatched. Looked up from germline, CDR1 is SGHVS and CDR2 is FQNEAQ. The DNA for the CDR3 is TGTGCCAGCAGCATCCGGGACAGGGGGGGATACGGTGAAAAACTGTTTTTT. It encodes CASSIRDRGGYGEKLFF. The full variable domain, its missing parts supplied by reference TRBV7-8 and TRBJ1-4, is GAGVSQSPRYKVAKRGQDVALRCDPISGHVSLFWYQQALGQGPEFLTYFQNEAQLDKSGLPSDRFFAERPEGSVSTLKIQRTQQEDSAVYLCASSIRDRGGYGEKLFFGSGTQLSVL.

This clonotype has ten or more counts. V and J are TRBV4-1 and TRBJ1-4; D gene uncertain. Germline CDR1 and CDR2: MGHRA and YSYEKL. Between the trimmed V and J ends, which lost 4 bases and 3 bases, there was a span of 6 bases. This CDR3 region has 13 residues. The CDR3: CASSPGANEKLFF. CDR3 DNA: TGCGCCAGCAGCCCGGGAGCTAATGAAAAACTGTTTTTT.

About this clonotype: It is likely a read error, because the conserved phenylalanine at the end of the CDR3 is missing. The chain carries TRBV12-3 or TRBV12-4 and TRBJ2-2; the D call may be TRBD1 or TRBD2 (6 bases each). The CDR3 runs to 16 residues. V shed 5 bases and J shed 0 bases, with 13 bases lying between them. For the CDR3, the DNA is TGTGCCAGCAGTCCCCGAGGGGGGCCGAACACCGGGGAGCTGTTTTGT. It codes for CASSPRGGPNTGELFC.

This clonotype has ten or more counts. The chain recombines TRBV4-1 with TRBJ1-2; TRBD1 aligns across 7 bases. Germline V gene data show CDR1 as MGHRA and CDR2 as YSYEKL. The CDR3 runs 14 residues. V lost 3 bases and J lost 4; bases outside the gene matches: 5. The CDR3 loop is CASSQGQNTYGYTF. CDR3 coding DNA: TGCGCCAGCAGCCAGGGACAGAACACCTATGGCTACACCTTC.

This rearrangement joins TRBV9 to TRBJ2-7; D is perhaps TRBD2 (7 bases). The CDR3 length is 17 residues. Germline V gene lookup returns CDR1 SGDLS and CDR2 YYNGEE. The V end was cut by 5 bases, the J end by 7 bases, with 28 bases between. The CDR3, as DNA: TGTGCCAGCAGTTCTGGGGTGGGAGGGGGGGAATATGTGGAGCAGTACTTC. It specifies CASSSGVGGGEYVEQYF.

The genes are TRBV28 and TRBJ2-3, with 7 bases identical to TRBD2. V trimming: 4 bases; J trimming: 10 bases; junction bases outside the gene matches: 8. Per germline, CDR1 MDHEN and CDR2 SYDVKM. CDR3 size: 13 residues. CDR3 amino acids: CASSYGGLAAQYF. CDR3 coding DNA: TGTGCCAGCAGTTATGGCGGGCTAGCGGCGCAGTATTTT.

This clonotype was observed a few times. The genes are TRBV4-1 and TRBJ1-5, with unresolved D. Germline V lookup: CDR1 MGHRA, CDR2 YSYEKL. The CDR3 has 16 amino acids. Trimming shortened V by 0 bases and J by 2 bases, and 11 bases separated the two germline ends. The CDR3 loop is CASSQERSGRNQPQHF. The CDR3, as DNA: TGCGCCAGCAGCCAAGAAAGGTCAGGTCGCAATCAGCCCCAGCATTTT.